This entry is about one T cell receptor beta chain. What it binds is unknown. The germline V gene encodes CDR1 LGHNA and CDR2 YSLEER. Trimming stripped 1 base from V and 7 bases from J, with 14 bases between. The CDR3 has 15 residues. The study isolated at least 7 million PBMCs from each sample. These data belong to a study of blood T cells in healthy people across ages. Points from the study as a whole: Estimates drawn from one million T cells were deemed to understate diversity. The study found TCR beta diversity correlated strongly with naive T cell percentage. Significant beta diversity loss was already apparent by age roughly 40, declining roughly linearly.

A second roughly 6 to 12 cycle PCR used barcoded and J-beta primers. TCRdb passed the 5' RACE reads through MiXCR, listing each CDR3 protein once. The sample has around 990,000 distinct CDR3 sequences; 35% to 40% are singletons. The J gene is TRBJ2-1, the V gene TRBV4-3; D unclear. The source of this sequence is a man aged 18 to 30 in good health. Sequences were obtained from blood. As DNA, the CDR3 is TGCGCCAGCAGCCAAGTTCGCTCGGCGAGAAATGAGCAGTTCTTC. This translates into CASSQVRSARNEQFF.